This TCR beta chain appears in the sequencing data of a study of shared clonotypes between healthy human individuals. In the study overall: Donors consisted of two women and a few men between 18 and 49.

This CDR3 comprises 16 residues. V trimming: 6 bases; J trimming: 3 bases; junction bases outside the gene matches: 11. Germline loops: CDR1 GTSNPN, CDR2 SVGIG (reference sequence). Terminally differentiated effector memory CD45RA+ cells were excluded from the naive CD8 cells, which were CD45RO-negative and positively selected for CCR7. TCRdb keeps only in-frame clones here, not all; method: immunoSEQ multiplex PCR. The sample consists of hundreds of thousands of clones, roughly 96% of them appearing once. Whole-study findings and limits: Naive subsets generally had larger estimated richness than memory subsets.

A word on this clone: The antigen remains unidentified.

The chain recombines TRBV30 with TRBJ2-3, with 11 nucleotides matching TRBD2. This TCR was recovered from a woman in her twenties or thirties in good health. The material sequenced was naive CD8+ T cells sorted from blood. The CDR3 sequence is CACNIQTSGTTDTQYF. In DNA, the CDR3 is TGTGCCTGCAACATACAGACTAGCGGGACAACAGATACGCAGTATTTT.